This T cell receptor beta chain was recovered during a study of T cell changes during pregnancy in multiple sclerosis. The method was immunoSEQ multiplex PCR; TCRdb's version includes in-frame clones alone and lacks a portion of them. This sample has roughly 29,000 clones, with roughly nine tenths found just once. CDR3 length equals 14 residues. The ends were cut back, 5 bases at V and 0 bases at J, with 11 bases in the middle. Germline V CDR1 and CDR2: PRHDT, FYEKMQ (reference sequence). The specimen comprised CD8+ T cells from peripheral blood mononuclear cells, sampled before pregnancy. V usage is TRBV13 and J usage is TRBJ2-7; possibly TRBD1 for D (6 bases). The TCR was taken from a female donor with multiple sclerosis, enrolled in a pregnancy study. The CDR3 bases are TGTGCCAGCAGCCTTCGACAGGTCTCCTACGAGCAGTACTTC. Protein product: CASSLRQVSYEQYF.